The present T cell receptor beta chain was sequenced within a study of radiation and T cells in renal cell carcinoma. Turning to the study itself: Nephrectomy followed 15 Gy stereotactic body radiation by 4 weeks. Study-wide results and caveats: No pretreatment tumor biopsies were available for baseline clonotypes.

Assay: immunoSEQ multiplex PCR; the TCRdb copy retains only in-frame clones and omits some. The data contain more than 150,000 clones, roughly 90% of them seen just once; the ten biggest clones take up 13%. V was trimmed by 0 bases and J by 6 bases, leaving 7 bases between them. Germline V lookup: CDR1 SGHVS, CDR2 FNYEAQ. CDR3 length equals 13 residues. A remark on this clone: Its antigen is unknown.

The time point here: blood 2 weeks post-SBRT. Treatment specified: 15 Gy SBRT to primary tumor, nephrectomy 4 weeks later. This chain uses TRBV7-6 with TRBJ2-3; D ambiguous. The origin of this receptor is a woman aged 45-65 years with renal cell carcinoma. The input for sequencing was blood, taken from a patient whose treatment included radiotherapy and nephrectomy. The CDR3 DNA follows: TGTGCCAGCAGCTTAGCGATGAGGGATACGCAGTATTTT. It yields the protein CASSLAMRDTQYF.